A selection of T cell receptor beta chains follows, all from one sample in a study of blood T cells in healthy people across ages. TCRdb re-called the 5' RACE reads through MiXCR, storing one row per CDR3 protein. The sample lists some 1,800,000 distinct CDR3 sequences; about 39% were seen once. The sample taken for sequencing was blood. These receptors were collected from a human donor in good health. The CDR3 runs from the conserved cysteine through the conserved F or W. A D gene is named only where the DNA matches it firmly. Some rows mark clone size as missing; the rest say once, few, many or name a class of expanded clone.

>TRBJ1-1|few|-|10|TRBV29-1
CSVKQGEAFF
TGCAGCGTGAAACAGGGTGAAGCTTTCTTT
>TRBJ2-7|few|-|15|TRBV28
CASSLSLGVSYEQYF
TGTGCCAGCAGTTTATCTTTGGGGGTCTCCTACGAGCAGTACTTC
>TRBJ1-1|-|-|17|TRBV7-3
CASSLNSPEGLNTEAFF
TGTGCCAGCAGCTTAAATTCCCCCGAGGGGCTAAACACTGAAGCTTTCTTT
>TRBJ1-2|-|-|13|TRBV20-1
CSARDPLIRGYTF
TGCAGTGCTAGAGATCCTCTTATCAGGGGCTACACCTTC
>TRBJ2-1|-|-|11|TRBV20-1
CSARFGDEQFF
TGCAGTGCTAGGTTTGGGGATGAGCAGTTCTTC
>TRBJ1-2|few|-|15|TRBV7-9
CASSPLPTVTSGYTF
TGTGCCAGCAGCCCTCTTCCGACAGTTACGAGTGGCTACACCTTC
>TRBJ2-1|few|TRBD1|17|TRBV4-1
CASSYRPGQGASNEQFF
TGCGCCAGCAGCTACCGCCCGGGACAGGGGGCGAGTAATGAGCAGTTCTTC
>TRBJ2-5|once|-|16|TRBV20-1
CSARDPSLQRQETQYF
TGCAGTGCTAGAGACCCTAGCCTGCAGAGACAAGAGACCCAGTACTTC
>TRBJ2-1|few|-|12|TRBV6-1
CASSTGWTEQFF
TGTGCCAGCAGTACAGGGTGGACTGAGCAGTTCTTC
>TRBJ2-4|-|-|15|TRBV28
CASSTKQLAKNIQYF
TGTGCCAGCAGCACAAAACAGCTAGCCAAAAACATTCAGTACTTC
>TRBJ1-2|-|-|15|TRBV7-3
CASSSLGGSYGGYTF
TGTGCCAGCAGCTCCCTGGGGGGAAGCTACGGAGGCTACACCTTC
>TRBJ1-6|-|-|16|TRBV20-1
CSARDLRGGWISPLHF
TGCAGTGCTAGAGATTTGAGAGGGGGTTGGATTTCACCCCTCCACTTT
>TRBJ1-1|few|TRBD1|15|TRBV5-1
CASSIATGYGTEAFF
TGCGCCAGCAGCATCGCGACAGGGTATGGCACTGAAGCTTTCTTT
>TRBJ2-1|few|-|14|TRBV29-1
CSFYRELSYNEQFF
TGCAGCTTCTACAGGGAACTATCCTACAATGAGCAGTTCTTC
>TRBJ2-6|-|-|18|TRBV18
CASSPLGDLDSGANVLTF
TGTGCCAGCTCACCCCTCGGGGACTTGGACTCTGGGGCCAACGTCCTGACTTTC
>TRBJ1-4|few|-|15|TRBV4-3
CASSQEGTTNEKLFF
TGCGCCAGCAGCCAAGAGGGGACAACTAATGAAAAACTGTTTTTT
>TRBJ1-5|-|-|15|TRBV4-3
CASSPGGWGGEPQHF
TGCGCCAGCAGCCCCGGGGGATGGGGCGGGGAGCCCCAGCATTTT
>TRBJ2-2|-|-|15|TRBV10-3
CAITATRAWTGELFF
TGTGCCATCACCGCTACGAGGGCGTGGACCGGGGAGCTGTTTTTT